Listed here are 8 T cell receptor beta chains from one sample, sequenced in a study of OX40 agonist ivuxolimab in advanced cancers. Method: immunoSEQ multiplex PCR; TCRdb's copy keeps in-frame clones and lacks some. The sample carries 60,000 or so clones, roughly 84% recorded once. Sample: CD4+ or CD8+ T cells sorted from blood, taken in a trial of the OX40 agonist ivuxolimab. The receptor source for this set is an adult with an advanced solid tumor such as melanoma, head and neck, liver or kidney cancer.

The chain has TRBV2 and TRBJ1-2; D is uncertain. Germline V gene lookup returns CDR1 SNHLY and CDR2 FYNNEI. Between the trimmed V and J ends, which lost 0 bases and 11 bases, there was a span of 10 bases. The CDR3 sequence is 12 residues long. The CDR3 region is CASSEAFGIYTF. The CDR3 region has the DNA TGTGCCAGCAGTGAAGCTTTCGGGATATACACCTTC.

V and J are TRBV5-1 and TRBJ2-4; no clear D gene. CDR3 size: 15 residues. Germline V gives CDR1 SGHRS, CDR2 YFSETQ. Deletions cut 0 bases from V and 1 base from J, with 8 bases between. The CDR3 protein is CASSLGAGAKNIQYF. The CDR3, as DNA: TGCGCCAGCAGCTTGGGGGCTGGGGCCAAAAACATTCAGTACTTC.

On this clone itself: Other DNA variants within this sample encode the same CDR3. J is TRBJ1-1 and V is TRBV19; D is uncertain. CDR1 and CDR2 from the germline V gene are LNHDA and SQIVND (reference sequence). V dropped 0 bases and J dropped 1 base, with 3 bases sitting between them. The CDR3 covers 13 residues. CDR3 amino acids: CASSIEGNTEAFF. CDR3 sequence (DNA): TGTGCCAGTAGTATAGAGGGGAACACTGAAGCTTTCTTT.

The chain is built from TRBV9 and TRBJ2-1; D may be TRBD2 (5 bases). Germline CDR1 is SGDLS and CDR2 is YYNGEE. With 4 bases removed from V and 0 bases from J, the gap between germline ends came to 8 bases. The CDR3 extends over 14 amino acids. This chain's CDR3 is CASSIASSYNEQFF. DNA for the CDR3: TGTGCCAGCAGCATAGCGAGCTCCTACAATGAGCAGTTCTTC.

The chain joins TRBV5-8 to TRBJ1-6; D might be TRBD1 (6 bases). CDR3 length: 15 residues. The germline V gene has CDR1 SGHTS and CDR2 YDEGEE. Deletions cut 6 bases from V and 5 bases from J, with 15 bases between. The CDR3 loop is CASTLRNRDNSPLHF. The CDR3 nucleotides are TGTGCCAGCACCCTACGGAACAGGGATAATTCACCCCTCCACTTT.

With respect to this clone: This specimen includes other DNA sequences encoding the same CDR3. The rearrangement joins TRBV30 to TRBJ1-2; unclear D gene. With 8 bases removed from V and 2 bases from J, the gap between germline ends came to 9 bases. Germline V gives CDR1 GTSNPN, CDR2 SVGIG (reference sequence). This CDR3 spans 11 amino acids. CDR3 sequence reads: CAGQENYGYTF. The CDR3 nucleotides read TGTGCCGGCCAGGAGAACTATGGCTACACCTTC.

The chain is built from TRBV30 and TRBJ1-3, with D unresolved. Germline CDR1 and CDR2: GTSNPN and SVGIG (reference sequence). The CDR3 loop spans 15 amino acids. The V gene lost 2 bases and the J gene lost 0 bases, with 11 bases spanning the gap. The CDR3 region is CAWSLHRASGNTIYF. CDR3 nucleotides: TGTGCCTGGAGTCTACATCGTGCCTCTGGAAACACCATATATTTT.

This chain uses TRBV2 with TRBJ1-1; 12 bases map to TRBD1. Germline V gene sequence: CDR1 SNHLY, CDR2 FYNNEI. The CDR3 sequence is 16 residues long. Trimming cost V 8 bases and J 0 bases; bases outside gene matches: 7. The CDR3 region has the DNA TGTGCCAGCCCTGGGGGACAGGGGGCCATGAACACTGAAGCTTTCTTT. Translation: CASPGGQGAMNTEAFF.